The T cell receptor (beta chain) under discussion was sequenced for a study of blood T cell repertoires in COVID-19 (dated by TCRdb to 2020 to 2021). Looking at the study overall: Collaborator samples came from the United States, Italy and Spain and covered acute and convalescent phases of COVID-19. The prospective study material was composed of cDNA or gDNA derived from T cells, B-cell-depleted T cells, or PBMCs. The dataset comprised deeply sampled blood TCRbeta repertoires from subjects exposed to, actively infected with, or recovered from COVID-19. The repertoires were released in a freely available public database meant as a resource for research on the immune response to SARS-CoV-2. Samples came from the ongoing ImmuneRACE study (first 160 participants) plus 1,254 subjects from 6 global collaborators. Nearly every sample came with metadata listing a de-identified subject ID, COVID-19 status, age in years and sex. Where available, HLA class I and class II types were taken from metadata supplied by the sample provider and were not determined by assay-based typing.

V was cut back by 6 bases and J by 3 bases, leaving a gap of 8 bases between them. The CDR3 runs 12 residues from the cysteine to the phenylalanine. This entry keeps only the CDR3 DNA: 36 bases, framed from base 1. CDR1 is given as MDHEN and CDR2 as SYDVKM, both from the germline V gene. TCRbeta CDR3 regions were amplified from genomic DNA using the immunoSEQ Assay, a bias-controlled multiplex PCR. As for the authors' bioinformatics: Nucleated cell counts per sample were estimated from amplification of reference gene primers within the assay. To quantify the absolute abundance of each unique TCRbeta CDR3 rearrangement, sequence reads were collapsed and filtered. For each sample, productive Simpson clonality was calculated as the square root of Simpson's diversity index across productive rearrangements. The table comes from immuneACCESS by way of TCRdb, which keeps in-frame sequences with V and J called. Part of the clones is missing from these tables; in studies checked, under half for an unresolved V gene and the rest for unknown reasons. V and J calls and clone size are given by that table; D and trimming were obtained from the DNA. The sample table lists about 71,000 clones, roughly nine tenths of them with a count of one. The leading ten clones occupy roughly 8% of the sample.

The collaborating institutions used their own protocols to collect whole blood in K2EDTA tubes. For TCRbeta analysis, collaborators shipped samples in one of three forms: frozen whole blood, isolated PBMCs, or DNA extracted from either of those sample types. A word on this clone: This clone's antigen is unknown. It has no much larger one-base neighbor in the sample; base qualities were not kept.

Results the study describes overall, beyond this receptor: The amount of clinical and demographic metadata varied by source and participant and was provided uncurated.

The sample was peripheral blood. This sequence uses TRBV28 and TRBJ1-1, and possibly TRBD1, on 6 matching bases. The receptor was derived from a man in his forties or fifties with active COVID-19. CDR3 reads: CASRSGDTEAFF. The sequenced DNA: TGTGCCAGCAGATCAGGGGACACTGAAGCTTTCTTT.